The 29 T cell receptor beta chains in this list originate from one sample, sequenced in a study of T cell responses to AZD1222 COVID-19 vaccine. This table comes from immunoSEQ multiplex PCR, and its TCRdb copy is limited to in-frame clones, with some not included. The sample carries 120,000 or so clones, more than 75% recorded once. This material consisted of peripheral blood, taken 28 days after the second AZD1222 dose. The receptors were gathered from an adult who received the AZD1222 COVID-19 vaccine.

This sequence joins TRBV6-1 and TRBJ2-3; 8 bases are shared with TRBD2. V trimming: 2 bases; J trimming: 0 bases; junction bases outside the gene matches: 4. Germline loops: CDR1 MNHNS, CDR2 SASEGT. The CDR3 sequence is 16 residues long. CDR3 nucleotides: TGTGCCAGCAGTGAATTAGGCGGGGGGAGCACAGATACGCAGTATTTT. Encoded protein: CASSELGGGSTDTQYF.

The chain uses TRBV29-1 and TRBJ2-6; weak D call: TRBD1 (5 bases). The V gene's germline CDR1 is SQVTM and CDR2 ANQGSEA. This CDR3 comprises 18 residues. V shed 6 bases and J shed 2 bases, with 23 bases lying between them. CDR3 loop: CSVVDIGFRVAGANVLTF. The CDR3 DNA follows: TGCAGCGTCGTGGATATTGGTTTCAGGGTGGCTGGGGCCAACGTCCTGACTTTC.

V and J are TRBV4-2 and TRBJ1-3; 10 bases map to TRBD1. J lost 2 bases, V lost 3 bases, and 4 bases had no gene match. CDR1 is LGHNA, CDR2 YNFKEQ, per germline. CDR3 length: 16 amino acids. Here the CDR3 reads CASSQGTGETGNTIYF. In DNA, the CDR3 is TGTGCCAGCAGCCAGGGGACAGGGGAAACTGGAAACACCATATATTTT.

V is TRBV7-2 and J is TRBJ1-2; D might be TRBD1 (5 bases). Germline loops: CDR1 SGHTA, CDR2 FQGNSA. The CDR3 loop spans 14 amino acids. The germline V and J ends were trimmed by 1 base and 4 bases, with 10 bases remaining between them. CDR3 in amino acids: CASSLDRRGYGYTF. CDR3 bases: TGTGCCAGCAGCTTAGACAGGAGGGGCTATGGCTACACCTTC.

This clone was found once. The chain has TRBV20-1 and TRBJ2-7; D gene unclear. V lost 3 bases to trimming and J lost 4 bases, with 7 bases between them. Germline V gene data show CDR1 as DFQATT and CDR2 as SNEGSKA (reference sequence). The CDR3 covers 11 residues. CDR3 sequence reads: CSASEQYEQYF. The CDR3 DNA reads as TGCAGTGCTAGCGAACAATACGAGCAGTACTTC.

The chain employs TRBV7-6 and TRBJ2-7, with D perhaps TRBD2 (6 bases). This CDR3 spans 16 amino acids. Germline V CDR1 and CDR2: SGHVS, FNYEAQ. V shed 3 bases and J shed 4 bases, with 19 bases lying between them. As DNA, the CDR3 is TGTGCCAGCAGCTTGGGTACCGGGACTGACCTTTACGAGCAGTACTTC. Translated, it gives CASSLGTGTDLYEQYF.

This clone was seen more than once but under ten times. The CDR3 sequence is CASTRGDTGELFF. Here the CDR3 DNA reads TGCGCCAGCACCAGGGGTGACACCGGGGAGCTGTTTTTT. V usage is TRBV5-1 and J usage is TRBJ2-2, with a weak D call TRBD1 (6 bases). CDR1 is SGHRS and CDR2 is YFSETQ in the germline V gene. This CDR3 has 13 residues. The germline V and J ends were trimmed by 6 bases and 3 bases, with 9 bases remaining between them.

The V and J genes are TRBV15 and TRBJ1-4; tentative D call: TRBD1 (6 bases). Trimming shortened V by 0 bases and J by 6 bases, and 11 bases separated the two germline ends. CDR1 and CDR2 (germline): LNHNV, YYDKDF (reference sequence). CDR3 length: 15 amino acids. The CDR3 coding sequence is TGTGCCACCAGCAGAGAACAGGGCCTCGATGAAAAACTGTTTTTT. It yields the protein CATSREQGLDEKLFF.

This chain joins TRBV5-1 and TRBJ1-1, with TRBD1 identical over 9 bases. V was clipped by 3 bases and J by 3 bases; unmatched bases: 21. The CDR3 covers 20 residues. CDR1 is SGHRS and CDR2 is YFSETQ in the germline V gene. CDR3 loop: CASSSPRAGQGRNEHTEAFF. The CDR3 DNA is TGCGCCAGCAGCTCCCCCCGGGCGGGACAGGGTCGCAACGAACACACTGAAGCTTTCTTT.

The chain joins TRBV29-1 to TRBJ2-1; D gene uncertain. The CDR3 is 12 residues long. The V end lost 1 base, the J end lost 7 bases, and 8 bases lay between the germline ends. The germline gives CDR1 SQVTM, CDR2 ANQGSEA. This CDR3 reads CSVEVGINEQFF. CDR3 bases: TGCAGCGTTGAAGTTGGTATAAATGAGCAGTTCTTC.

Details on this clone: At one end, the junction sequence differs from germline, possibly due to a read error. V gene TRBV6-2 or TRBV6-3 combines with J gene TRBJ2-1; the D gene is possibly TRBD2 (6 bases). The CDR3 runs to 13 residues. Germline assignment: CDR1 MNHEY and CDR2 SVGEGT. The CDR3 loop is CASSPLTSNGQFF. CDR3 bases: TGTGCCAGCAGTCCCCTAACTAGCAATGGGCAGTTCTTC.

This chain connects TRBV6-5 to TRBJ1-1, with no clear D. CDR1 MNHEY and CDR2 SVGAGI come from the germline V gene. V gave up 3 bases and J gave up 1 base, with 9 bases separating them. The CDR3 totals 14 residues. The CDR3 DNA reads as TGTGCCAGCAGTTATTCTCGGGAGAACACTGAAGCTTTCTTT. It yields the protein CASSYSRENTEAFF.

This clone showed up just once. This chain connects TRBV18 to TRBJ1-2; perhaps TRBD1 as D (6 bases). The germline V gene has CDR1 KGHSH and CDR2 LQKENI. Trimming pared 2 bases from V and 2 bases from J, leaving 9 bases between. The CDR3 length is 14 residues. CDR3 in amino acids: CASSPGGSNYGYTF. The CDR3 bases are TGTGCCAGCTCACCAGGGGGCTCGAACTATGGCTACACCTTC.

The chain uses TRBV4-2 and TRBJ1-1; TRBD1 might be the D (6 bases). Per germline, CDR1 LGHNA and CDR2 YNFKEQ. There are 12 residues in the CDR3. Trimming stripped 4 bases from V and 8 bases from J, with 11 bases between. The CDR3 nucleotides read TGTGCCAGCAGCCTTAGGACAGAAGAAGCTTTCTTT. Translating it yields CASSLRTEEAFF.

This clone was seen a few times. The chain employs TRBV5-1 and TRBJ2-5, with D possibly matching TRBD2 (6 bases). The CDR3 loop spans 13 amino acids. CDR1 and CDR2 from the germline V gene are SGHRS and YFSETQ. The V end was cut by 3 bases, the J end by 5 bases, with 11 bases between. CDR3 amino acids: CASSWSGRETQYF. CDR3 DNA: TGCGCCAGCAGCTGGAGCGGGCGGGAGACCCAGTACTTC.

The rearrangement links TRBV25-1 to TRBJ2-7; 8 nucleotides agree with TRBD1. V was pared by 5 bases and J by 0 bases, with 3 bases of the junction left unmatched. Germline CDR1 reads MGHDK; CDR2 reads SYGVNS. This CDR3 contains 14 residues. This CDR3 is CASSPGGASYEQYF. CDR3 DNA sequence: TGTGCCAGCAGTCCAGGGGGCGCCTCCTACGAGCAGTACTTC.

The CDR3 loop is CASSFSGAETQYF. CDR3 nucleotides: TGTGCCAGCAGCTTCTCAGGGGCGGAGACCCAGTACTTC. The chain has TRBV7-8 and TRBJ2-5, with D maybe TRBD1 (6 bases). The CDR3 runs to 13 residues. The V and J ends lost 3 bases and 5 bases respectively, with 10 bases between them. Germline loops: CDR1 SGHVS, CDR2 FQNEAQ.

The CDR3 nucleotides are TGTGCCAGCAGTTTAAGGGGGCAGTATGGCTACACCTTC. It is translated as CASSLRGQYGYTF. The chain has TRBV28 and TRBJ1-2, with 7 bases aligning to TRBD1. The CDR3 is 13 residues long. V was pared by 2 bases and J by 5 bases, with 2 bases of the junction left unmatched. Germline loops: CDR1 MDHEN, CDR2 SYDVKM.

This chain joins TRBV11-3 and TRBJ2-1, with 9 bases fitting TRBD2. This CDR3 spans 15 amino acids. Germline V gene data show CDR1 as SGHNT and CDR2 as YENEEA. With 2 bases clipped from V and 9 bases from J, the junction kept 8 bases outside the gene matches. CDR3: CASSLLAGGPSEQFF. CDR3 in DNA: TGTGCCAGCAGCTTATTGGCGGGAGGGCCAAGTGAGCAGTTCTTC.

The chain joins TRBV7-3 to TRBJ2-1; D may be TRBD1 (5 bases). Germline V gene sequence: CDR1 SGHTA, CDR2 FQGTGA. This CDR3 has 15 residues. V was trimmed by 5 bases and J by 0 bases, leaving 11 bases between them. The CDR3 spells CASSRGGSSYNEQFF. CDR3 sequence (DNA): TGTGCCAGCAGCAGGGGCGGTAGCTCCTACAATGAGCAGTTCTTC. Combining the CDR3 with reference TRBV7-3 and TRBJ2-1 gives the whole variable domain GAGVSQTPSNKVTEKGKYVELRCDPISGHTALYWYRQSLGQGPEFLIYFQGTGAADDSGLPNDRFFAVRPEGSVSTLKIQRTERGDSAVYLCASSRGGSSYNEQFFGPGTRLTVL.

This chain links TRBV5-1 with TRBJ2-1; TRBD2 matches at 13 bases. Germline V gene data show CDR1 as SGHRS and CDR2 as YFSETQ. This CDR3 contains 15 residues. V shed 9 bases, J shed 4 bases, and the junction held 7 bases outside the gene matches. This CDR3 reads CATKVTSGRYNEQFF. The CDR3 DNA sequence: TGCGCCACCAAGGTGACTAGCGGGAGGTACAATGAGCAGTTCTTC.

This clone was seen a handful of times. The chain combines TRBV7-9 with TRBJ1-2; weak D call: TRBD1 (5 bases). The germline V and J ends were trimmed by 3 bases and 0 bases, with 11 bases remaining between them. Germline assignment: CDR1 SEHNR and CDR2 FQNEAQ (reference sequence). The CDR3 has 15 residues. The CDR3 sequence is CASSFSGTPNYGYTF. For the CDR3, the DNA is TGTGCCAGCAGCTTTTCCGGGACTCCTAACTATGGCTACACCTTC.

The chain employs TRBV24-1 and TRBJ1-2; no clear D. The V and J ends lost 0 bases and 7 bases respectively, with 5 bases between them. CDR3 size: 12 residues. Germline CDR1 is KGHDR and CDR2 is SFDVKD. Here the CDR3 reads CATSDLTGGYTF. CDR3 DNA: TGTGCCACCAGTGATTTGACCGGTGGCTACACCTTC.

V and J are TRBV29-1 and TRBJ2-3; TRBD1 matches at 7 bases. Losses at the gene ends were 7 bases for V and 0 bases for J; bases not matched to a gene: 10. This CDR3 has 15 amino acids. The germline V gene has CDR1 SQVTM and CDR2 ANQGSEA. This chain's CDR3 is CSAKRTGSSTDTQYF. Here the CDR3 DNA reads TGCAGCGCTAAACGGACAGGCTCTAGCACAGATACGCAGTATTTT.

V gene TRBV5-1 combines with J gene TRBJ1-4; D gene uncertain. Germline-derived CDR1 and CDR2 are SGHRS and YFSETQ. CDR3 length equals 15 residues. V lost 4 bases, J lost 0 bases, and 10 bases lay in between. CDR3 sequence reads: CASSGSTSTNEKLFF. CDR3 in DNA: TGCGCCAGCAGCGGATCTACATCAACTAATGAAAAACTGTTTTTT.

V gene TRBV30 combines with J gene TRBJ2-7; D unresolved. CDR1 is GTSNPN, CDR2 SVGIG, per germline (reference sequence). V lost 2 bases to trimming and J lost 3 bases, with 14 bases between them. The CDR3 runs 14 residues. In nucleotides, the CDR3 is TGTGCCTGGAGTCTCCGTCGCTACCACTACGAGCAGTACTTC. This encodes CAWSLRRYHYEQYF.

The CDR3 bases are TGTGCCAGCGAAACGACAGGGACCGCGGGTGGCTACACCTTC. Protein product: CASETTGTAGGYTF. The chain combines TRBV5-6 with TRBJ1-2; TRBD1 aligns across 7 bases. V gave up 7 bases and J gave up 7 bases; unmatched junction bases: 13. The CDR3 is 14 residues long. Germline V gene lookup returns CDR1 SGHDT and CDR2 YYEEEE.

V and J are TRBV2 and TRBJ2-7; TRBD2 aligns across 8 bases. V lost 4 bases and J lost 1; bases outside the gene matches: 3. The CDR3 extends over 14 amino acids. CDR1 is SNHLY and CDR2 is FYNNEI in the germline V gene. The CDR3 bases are TGTGCCAGCAGTGGGTCGGGAGGGTCCTACGAGCAGTACTTC. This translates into CASSGSGGSYEQYF.

CDR3 amino acids: CASSPQGDYGYTF. CDR3 bases: TGTGCCAGCTCACCGCAGGGGGACTATGGCTACACCTTC. The chain is built from TRBV18 and TRBJ1-2, with 7 bases matching TRBD1. CDR1 is KGHSH, CDR2 LQKENI, per germline. CDR3 length equals 13 residues. V shed 3 bases, J shed 3 bases, and the junction held 1 base outside the gene matches.